The rows below give T cell receptor beta chains drawn from one sample of a study of T cell responses to AZD1222 COVID-19 vaccine. Using immunoSEQ multiplex PCR, the repertoire was profiled, and TCRdb retains in-frame clones only, with some absent. The table records over 60,000 clones, about nine tenths of them present only once. The sequences come from peripheral blood, collected on day 0 of AZD1222 vaccination. The source is an adult in good health. Each CDR3 is given with its conserved first and last residue. Each record gives: D gene, V gene, J gene, CDR3 length, clone size, CDR3 DNA, CDR3 protein. D genes are given only for firm matches. The size of a clone is reported for some rows only, either as once, few or many, or as a class for expanded clones.

>NA|TRBV11-2|TRBJ1-2|15|once
TGTGCCAGCAGCCCCCGGGCGGACTATTACTATGGCTACACCTTC
CASSPRADYYYGYTF
>NA|TRBV7-2|TRBJ2-4|14|NA
TGTGCCAGCAGCTTAGCGGGGGGCAAAAACATTCAGTACTTC
CASSLAGGKNIQYF
>NA|TRBV7-2|TRBJ1-1|13|NA
TGTGCCAGCAGCTTAGCGGGGACTGACGAAGCTTTCTTT
CASSLAGTDEAFF
>NA|TRBV29-1|TRBJ1-1|13|NA
TGCAGCGTTGAGCTAGGGCCACTCAGAGGAGCTTTCTTT
CSVELGPLRGAFF
>TRBD1|TRBV5-4|TRBJ2-6|15|few
TGTGCCAGCAGCTTACAGGGGGCGGGGGCCAACGTCCTGACTTTC
CASSLQGAGANVLTF
>TRBD1|TRBV30|TRBJ1-1|14|NA
TGTGCCTGGAGTTTTGACAGGGGGAACACTGAAGCTTTCTTT
CAWSFDRGNTEAFF
>TRBD1|TRBV4-1|TRBJ2-7|13|NA
TGCGCCAGCAGCCTCGACAGGGACTACGAGCAGTACTTC
CASSLDRDYEQYF
>NA|TRBV7-2|TRBJ1-2|12|NA
TGTGCCAGCAGCCTCAATAACTATGGCTACACCTTC
CASSLNNYGYTF
>NA|TRBV7-9|TRBJ1-1|11|NA
TGTGCCAGCAGCCGCGACAGTGAAGCTTTCTTT
CASSRDSEAFF
>NA|TRBV6-5|TRBJ2-3|15|NA
TGTGCCAGCAGACCGGGACTGCGGGATACAGATACGCAGTATTTT
CASRPGLRDTDTQYF
>TRBD1|TRBV19|TRBJ2-7|13|NA
TGTGCCAGTAGTATGATACAGGGGTACGAGCAGTACTTC
CASSMIQGYEQYF
>NA|TRBV6-2/TRBV6-3|TRBJ1-5|15|once
TGTGCCAGCAGTGCCCACAGGGCTACCAATCAGCCCCAGCATTTT
CASSAHRATNQPQHF
>NA|TRBV5-6|TRBJ1-1|15|once
TGTGCCAGCAGCTTCATGGCCGCCATGAACACTGAAGCTTTCTTT
CASSFMAAMNTEAFF
>NA|TRBV7-3|TRBJ2-6|15|NA
TGTGCCAGCAGCGACTCTGGCTCTGGGGCCAACGTCCTGACTTTC
CASSDSGSGANVLTF
>TRBD1|TRBV5-1|TRBJ2-7|15|NA
TGCGCCAGCAGCTTGGGGACAGGGTTCTCCTACGAGCAGTACTTC
CASSLGTGFSYEQYF
>TRBD2|TRBV3-1/TRBV3-2|TRBJ2-1|15|NA
TGTGCCAGCAGCCCCGGGACTAGCGGGGGAGATGAGCAGTTCTTC
CASSPGTSGGDEQFF
>TRBD1|TRBV15|TRBJ2-1|13|NA
TGTGCCACCAGCAGACAGACAGGGGGTGAGCAGTTCTTC
CATSRQTGGEQFF
>TRBD2|TRBV29-1|TRBJ2-5|16|NA
TGCAGCGTTGACGATCCGGCGGGGGGGCCAGGGGAGACCCAGTACTTC
CSVDDPAGGPGETQYF
>NA|TRBV5-4|TRBJ1-2|14|NA
TGTGCCAGCAGCCCCTGGATGGGAGAATATGGCTACACCTTC
CASSPWMGEYGYTF
>TRBD1|TRBV9|TRBJ2-7|13|few
TGTGCCAGCAGCGGTCAGGGGGACAACGAGCAGTACTTC
CASSGQGDNEQYF
>TRBD1|TRBV12-3/TRBV12-4|TRBJ1-4|12|NA
TGTGCCAGCAGCCCCGGACAGGCAAAACTGTTTTTT
CASSPGQAKLFF
>NA|TRBV4-3|TRBJ2-3|14|NA
TGCGCCAGCAGCCATAGTTACCGCGGTAATACGCAGTATTTT
CASSHSYRGNTQYF
>NA|TRBV21-1|TRBJ2-4|16|NA
TGTGCCAGCAGCGCCAGAATCGGTCCAGCCAAAAACATTCAGTACTTC
CASSARIGPAKNIQYF
>TRBD1|TRBV28|TRBJ1-6|15|NA
TGTGCCAGCAGTTTATCGGCCAGGGGGCGAGTACCCCTCCACTTT
CASSLSARGRVPLHF
>NA|TRBV9|TRBJ1-1|14|NA
TGTGCCAGCAGCGAGGGGCAGGATAACACTGAAGCTTTCTTT
CASSEGQDNTEAFF
>TRBD1|TRBV28|TRBJ2-7|14|NA
TGTGCCAGCAGTTCGGCGACAGGGCCCTACGAGCAGTACTTC
CASSSATGPYEQYF
>NA|TRBV30|TRBJ1-1|13|once
TGTGCCTGGGGGGGACAATCAAACACTGAAGCTTTCTTT
CAWGGQSNTEAFF
>TRBD1|TRBV12-3/TRBV12-4|TRBJ2-7|13|NA
TGTGCCAGCAGTTGGGACAGGGCTAAGGAGCAGTACTTC
CASSWDRAKEQYF
>TRBD1|TRBV11-2|TRBJ1-5|19|NA
TGTGCCAGCAGCTTAGGGGGCTATTTAAGGACAGGGGGGTATCAGCCCCAGCATTTT
CASSLGGYLRTGGYQPQHF
>NA|TRBV6-5|TRBJ2-7|12|NA
TGTGCCACGGCAGGGGTTACCTACGAGCAGTACTTC
CATAGVTYEQYF
>NA|TRBV4-1|TRBJ1-1|12|NA
TGCGCCAGCAGCCAAGGAGCGGGGTACGCTTTCTTT
CASSQGAGYAFF
>NA|TRBV5-1|TRBJ1-1|15|NA
TGCGCCAGCAGCCCATTGTCGCAGGCAAACACTGAAGCTTTCTTT
CASSPLSQANTEAFF
>NA|TRBV7-7|TRBJ2-1|14|NA
TGTGCCAGCAGCCGTGCCCGGGGTACCAATGAGCAGTTCTTC
CASSRARGTNEQFF
>NA|TRBV10-3|TRBJ1-1|15|NA
TGTGCCACCCGCTTGACAGGAGACATGAACACTGAAGCTTTCTTT
CATRLTGDMNTEAFF
>NA|TRBV30|TRBJ1-3|15|NA
TGTGCCTGGAGTGTACGAGGAGGGCCTGGAAACACCATATATTTT
CAWSVRGGPGNTIYF
>NA|TRBV27|TRBJ1-6|15|few
TGTGCCAGCAGTTTGGCGGAGACAGTTAATTCACCCCTCCACTTT
CASSLAETVNSPLHF
>NA|TRBV30|TRBJ1-6|14|NA
TGTGCCTGGAGTCCGGAGGTCAATAATTCACCCCTCCACTTT
CAWSPEVNNSPLHF
>NA|TRBV30|TRBJ1-2|11|once
TGTGCCTGGAGTGTGACATTCTCCTACACCTTC
CAWSVTFSYTF
>TRBD1|TRBV28|TRBJ2-6|18|NA
TGTGCCAGCAGACAACCCGGGACAGTCTACTCTGGGGCCAACGTCCTGACTTTC
CASRQPGTVYSGANVLTF
>TRBD1|TRBV6-5|TRBJ1-2|14|NA
TGTGCCAGCAGTTACGTAGGGACAGGGGACGGCTACACCTTC
CASSYVGTGDGYTF
>TRBD2|TRBV4-1|TRBJ2-1|17|NA
TGCGCCAGCAGCTACCCACCTAGCGGGGGGGCCTTCCAAAAGCAGTTCTTC
CASSYPPSGGAFQKQFF
>NA|TRBV7-8|TRBJ1-3|15|once
TGTGCCAGCAGCTTAGCTGGGGTTACCGGAAACACCATATATTTT
CASSLAGVTGNTIYF
>NA|TRBV11-1|TRBJ2-1|14|NA
TGTGCCAGCAGCTTAGTAATCCAAGACAATGAGCAGTTCTTC
CASSLVIQDNEQFF
>NA|TRBV6-6|TRBJ1-5|15|NA
TGTGCCAGCAGAACGACAGGCCTAAGAGGCCAGCCCCAGCATTTT
CASRTTGLRGQPQHF
>TRBD2|TRBV28|TRBJ2-1|16|NA
TGTGCCAGCAGCTCCTTCTCCGGCGGGGGGTTAAATGAGCAGTTCTTC
CASSSFSGGGLNEQFF
>NA|TRBV2|TRBJ2-3|15|NA
TGTGCCAGCAGTGAGGTTGGGGGGAGACGAGATACGCAGTATTTT
CASSEVGGRRDTQYF
>NA|TRBV7-3|TRBJ2-2|17|NA
TGTGCCAGCAGCTTAAATGGGGTGGCGATTGGCACCGGGGAGCTGTTTTTT
CASSLNGVAIGTGELFF
>NA|TRBV19|TRBJ1-4|13|few
TGTGCCAGTAGGCGGAACCCTAATGAAAAACTGTTTTTT
CASRRNPNEKLFF